Below are 30 T cell receptor beta chains sequenced from a single sample in a study of T cell repertoires in ileal Crohn's disease. Repertoires were generated with immunoSEQ multiplex PCR, while TCRdb's copy carries only in-frame clones and drops some. Found here are approximately 7,600 clones, approximately 81% of them singletons; the top ten hold around 6.8%. As to time point: neoterminal ileum biopsy at postoperative endoscopy, about 6 months after surgery. Material: ileal tissue. Receptor source: an adult with Crohn's disease.

The chain uses TRBV19 and TRBJ1-2; D gene ambiguous. The CDR3 extends over 15 amino acids. V gave up 7 bases and J gave up 7 bases, with 22 bases separating them. Germline loops: CDR1 LNHDA, CDR2 SQIVND (reference sequence). CDR3: CASTPFKETTSGYTF. In DNA, the CDR3 is TGTGCCAGTACCCCCTTTAAGGAGACGACGAGTGGCTACACCTTC.

V usage is TRBV5-1 and J usage is TRBJ2-7; weak D call: TRBD1 (6 bases). The CDR3 has 14 amino acids. Germline V gives CDR1 SGHRS, CDR2 YFSETQ. The germline V and J ends were trimmed by 1 base and 5 bases, with 13 bases remaining between them. In DNA, the CDR3 is TGCGCCAGCAGCTTGACCTCAGGGGCTAACGAGCAGTACTTC. Translation: CASSLTSGANEQYF.

The chain employs TRBV10-3 and TRBJ2-3; 9 bases map to TRBD2. The CDR3 spans 15 residues. Germline V gene sequence: CDR1 ENHRY, CDR2 SYGVKD. V lost 7 bases, J lost 6 bases, and 11 bases stayed unmatched. Written as DNA, the CDR3 is TGTGCCATCATGGCGGGGGGGCACGGTGAGGATACGCAGTATTTT. It encodes CAIMAGGHGEDTQYF.

This clone was observed a few times. The J gene is TRBJ1-6, the V gene TRBV10-1; 7 bases agree with TRBD1. V dropped 0 bases and J dropped 7; count of bases not matched to a gene: 6. This CDR3 has 16 residues. CDR1 and CDR2 (germline): WNHNN, SYGVQD (reference sequence). CDR3 sequence reads: CASSESKEGANSPLHF. The CDR3 region has the DNA TGCGCCAGCAGTGAGTCTAAAGAGGGGGCCAATTCACCCCTCCACTTT.

V usage is TRBV27 and J usage is TRBJ2-2; 11 nucleotides match TRBD1. Germline V lookup: CDR1 MNHEY, CDR2 SMNVEV (reference sequence). The CDR3 totals 17 residues. After removal of 5 bases from V and 1 base from J, the junction contained 6 bases not matched to a gene. This chain's CDR3 is CASSPGTGGENTGELFF. The CDR3 DNA reads as TGTGCCAGCAGTCCCGGGACAGGGGGAGAGAACACCGGGGAGCTGTTTTTT.

The chain joins TRBV7-9 to TRBJ2-7, with D possibly being TRBD1 (6 bases). The CDR3 covers 14 residues. The V gene's germline CDR1 is SEHNR and CDR2 FQNEAQ (reference sequence). The ends were cut back, 4 bases at V and 3 bases at J, with 13 bases in the middle. The CDR3 DNA reads as TGTGCCAGCAGCTCCCGGACAGAGTACTACGAGCAGTACTTC. Translating it yields CASSSRTEYYEQYF.

V is TRBV4-3 and J is TRBJ2-3, with 8 bases matching TRBD2. V was clipped by 4 bases and J by 1 base; unmatched bases: 4. The CDR3 totals 15 residues. CDR1 is LGHNA and CDR2 is YSLEER in the germline V gene. The CDR3 is CASSLGRGGTDTQYF. CDR3 DNA sequence: TGCGCCAGCAGCCTTGGGCGGGGGGGCACAGATACGCAGTATTTT.

The chain has TRBV10-2 and TRBJ1-5, with no clear D. V lost 2 bases and J lost 7, with 9 bases in between. The CDR3 loop spans 13 amino acids. CDR1 and CDR2 (germline): WSHSY, SAAADI. The CDR3 region is CASSEDYPQPQHF. Here the CDR3 DNA reads TGCGCCAGCAGTGAGGACTATCCGCAGCCCCAGCATTTT.

The chain recombines TRBV10-3 with TRBJ1-2; 8 bases are a match to TRBD1. The junction had 9 bases not matched to a gene; V was cut back by 2 bases and J by 4 bases. Per germline, CDR1 ENHRY and CDR2 SYGVKD. This CDR3 has 16 residues. In DNA, the CDR3 is TGTGCCATCAGTGAGCACCTGTCTGGACAGGGCTATGGCTACACCTTC. Encoded protein: CAISEHLSGQGYGYTF.

The chain is built from TRBV30 and TRBJ1-2; 10 bases line up with TRBD1. The germline CDR1 and CDR2 sequences are GTSNPN and SVGIG (reference sequence). This CDR3 has 13 amino acids. Losses at the gene ends were 2 bases for V and 8 bases for J; bases not matched to a gene: 5. The CDR3 DNA is TGTGCCTGGAGTCTGGGACAGGGGATGGGCTACACCTTC. Protein: CAWSLGQGMGYTF.

The rearrangement uses TRBV28 and TRBJ2-7; tentative D call: TRBD1 (6 bases). In germline, CDR1 is MDHEN, CDR2 SYDVKM. This CDR3 has 14 amino acids. Trimming removed 5 bases at V and 0 bases at J, with 11 bases between. For the CDR3, the DNA is TGTGCCAGCAGTCCCGGGACATCCTCCTACGAGCAGTACTTC. Encoded protein: CASSPGTSSYEQYF. The whole variable domain, remainder taken from reference TRBV28 and TRBJ2-7, is DVKVTQSSRYLVKRTGEKVFLECVQDMDHENMFWYRQDPGLGLRLIYFSYDVKMKEKGDIPEGYSVSREKKERFSLILESASTNQTSMYLCASSPGTSSYEQYFGPGTRLTVT.

This clone was counted between two and nine times. The chain joins TRBV6-1 to TRBJ2-3; possibly TRBD2 for D (7 bases). CDR1 is MNHNS, CDR2 SASEGT, per germline. The V and J ends lost 6 bases and 1 base respectively, with 11 bases between them. The CDR3 is made up of 14 amino acids. CDR3 coding DNA: TGTGCCAGCAGGGAGGGGGGGGGCACAGATACGCAGTATTTT. Translation gives CASREGGGTDTQYF.

The rearrangement uses TRBV7-9 and TRBJ2-1; 8 positions match TRBD2. This CDR3 contains 16 residues. The junction had 10 bases not matched to a gene; V was cut back by 1 base and J by 8 bases. Germline assignment: CDR1 SEHNR and CDR2 FQNEAQ (reference sequence). The CDR3 loop reads CASSLGRGGRSDEQFF. CDR3 nucleotides: TGTGCCAGCAGCTTAGGACGGGGGGGCCGGTCGGATGAGCAGTTCTTC.

Here the CDR3 reads CASSPGAGDEQFF. The CDR3 DNA reads as TGTGCCAGCAGCCCTGGGGCTGGGGATGAGCAGTTCTTC. J is TRBJ2-1 and V is TRBV5-8, with D tentatively TRBD1 (5 bases). The CDR3 loop spans 13 amino acids. Germline V gene lookup returns CDR1 SGHTS and CDR2 YDEGEE. Trimming removed 4 bases from V and 8 bases from J, with 13 bases in between.

The V and J genes are TRBV19 and TRBJ1-2; D not resolved. The CDR3 is 13 amino acids. V dropped 10 bases and J dropped 4 bases, with 16 bases sitting between them. Germline V gives CDR1 LNHDA, CDR2 SQIVND (reference sequence). The CDR3 sequence: CATEPLAGYGYTF. The CDR3, as DNA: TGTGCCACCGAGCCCCTTGCCGGCTATGGCTACACCTTC.

The chain uses TRBV4-3 and TRBJ1-3, with D hard to call. CDR3 length equals 20 residues. With 0 bases removed from V and 0 bases from J, the gap between germline ends came to 21 bases. Germline V gives CDR1 LGHNA, CDR2 YSLEER. The CDR3 region is CASSQDRPGATKISGNTIYF. In nucleotides, the CDR3 is TGCGCCAGCAGCCAAGATCGACCGGGCGCGACTAAGATCTCTGGAAACACCATATATTTT.

The rearrangement joins TRBV7-2 to TRBJ2-1; D is possibly TRBD2 (6 bases). CDR1 is SGHTA, CDR2 FQGNSA, per germline. With 1 base removed from V and 8 bases from J, the gap between germline ends came to 9 bases. This CDR3 region has 13 residues. The CDR3 loop reads CASSLGRDYEQFF. The DNA of the CDR3 is TGTGCCAGCAGCTTAGGCAGGGACTATGAGCAGTTCTTC. The full variable domain, completed using reference TRBV7-2 and TRBJ2-1, is GAGVSQSPSNKVTEKGKDVELRCDPISGHTALYWYRQSLGQGLEFLIYFQGNSAPDKSGLPSDRFSAERTGGSVSTLTIQRTQQEDSAVYLCASSLGRDYEQFFGPGTRLTVL.

V gene TRBV19 combines with J gene TRBJ1-1; 9 nucleotides agree with TRBD1. V lost 6 bases and J lost 3; bases outside the gene matches: 11. The germline V gene encodes CDR1 LNHDA and CDR2 SQIVND (reference sequence). This CDR3 has 16 residues. CDR3 in amino acids: CASRFRDRAWDTEAFF. The CDR3 DNA reads as TGTGCCAGTAGATTCCGGGACAGGGCTTGGGACACTGAAGCTTTCTTT.

The chain uses TRBV5-1 and TRBJ1-4; 7 bases are a match to TRBD1. CDR1 and CDR2 from the germline V gene are SGHRS and YFSETQ. Trimming removed 0 bases from V and 3 bases from J; junction bases left unmatched: 8. The CDR3 has 17 residues. The DNA of the CDR3 is TGCGCCAGCAGCTTGGGACGTACAGGGGAGGCTAATGAAAAACTGTTTTTT. Translated: CASSLGRTGEANEKLFF.

The chain links TRBV7-8 to TRBJ1-6; 7 nucleotides agree with TRBD1. The germline V gene has CDR1 SGHVS and CDR2 FQNEAQ. This CDR3 is 15 amino acids long. Trimming removed 5 bases from V and 5 bases from J; junction bases left unmatched: 6. The CDR3 bases are TGTGCCAGCAGCATACGTGGGACAGATAATTCACCCCTCCACTTT. This codes for CASSIRGTDNSPLHF.

The genes are TRBV28 and TRBJ2-6; 8 bases map to TRBD1. The J segment lost 1 base and the V segment lost 5 bases, leaving 10 bases of the junction unmatched. There are 18 residues in the CDR3. Germline CDR1 is MDHEN and CDR2 is SYDVKM. The CDR3 coding sequence is TGTGCCAGCAGTCCACGTCCCGGGACAGGATCTGGGGCCAACGTCCTGACTTTC. Protein product: CASSPRPGTGSGANVLTF.

V and J are TRBV18 and TRBJ1-2; no definite D call. Trimming cost V 3 bases and J 4 bases, with 21 bases left between them. Looked up from germline, CDR1 is KGHSH and CDR2 is LQKENI. The length of the CDR3 is 17 residues. This CDR3 reads CASSPTDLSVWVYGYTF. Here the CDR3 DNA reads TGTGCCAGCTCACCTACTGACTTGAGTGTCTGGGTCTATGGCTACACCTTC.

This clone appeared a few times. This chain links TRBV7-8 with TRBJ2-1; 9 nucleotides line up with TRBD2. Germline V gives CDR1 SGHVS, CDR2 FQNEAQ. V lost 2 bases and J lost 7; bases outside the gene matches: 3. CDR3 length: 14 residues. The CDR3 region is CASSLSGGLNEQFF. As DNA, the CDR3 is TGTGCCAGCAGCTTAAGCGGGGGGCTAAATGAGCAGTTCTTC.

The chain joins TRBV18 to TRBJ1-1, with D perhaps matching TRBD1 (6 bases). CDR1 is KGHSH, CDR2 LQKENI, per germline. This CDR3 has 13 residues. Trimming left V 6 bases short and J 3 bases short, with 11 bases between. CDR3 DNA sequence: TGTGCCAGCTCTCAGGGGAGGGACACTGAAGCTTTCTTT. Translation gives CASSQGRDTEAFF.

The chain recombines TRBV10-3 with TRBJ2-1; the match to TRBD1 covers 7 bases. The J segment lost 0 bases and the V segment lost 4 bases, leaving 6 bases of the junction unmatched. Germline CDR1 and CDR2: ENHRY and SYGVKD. The CDR3 covers 16 residues. The CDR3, as DNA: TGTGCCATCAGTGGAGCCGCAGGGGGCTCCTACAATGAGCAGTTCTTC. Its translation is CAISGAAGGSYNEQFF.

The rearrangement joins TRBV20-1 to TRBJ2-5; D not certain. CDR3 size: 11 residues. Germline V lookup: CDR1 DFQATT, CDR2 SNEGSKA (reference sequence). CDR3 nucleotides: TGCAGCGGTCAGCCTAGAGAGACCCAGTACTTC. This gives the protein CSGQPRETQYF.

CDR3 loop: CASSPRTGLAGGQNEQFF. The CDR3 DNA follows: TGTGCCAGCTCACCCAGGACCGGACTAGCGGGGGGGCAAAATGAGCAGTTCTTC. The rearrangement joins TRBV18 to TRBJ2-1; 15 nucleotides align to TRBD2. The CDR3 consists of 18 residues. Losses at the gene ends were 3 bases for V and 7 bases for J; bases not matched to a gene: 10. The germline gives CDR1 KGHSH, CDR2 LQKENI.

This chain uses TRBV6-1 with TRBJ1-2; perhaps TRBD1 as D (5 bases). Trimming cost V 6 bases and J 3 bases, with 17 bases left between them. The germline V gene has CDR1 MNHNS and CDR2 SASEGT. The CDR3 runs to 15 residues. CDR3 protein: CASSLGSTEYYGYTF. The CDR3, as DNA: TGTGCCAGCAGCCTAGGTTCGACAGAATACTATGGCTACACCTTC.

The genes are TRBV15 and TRBJ1-1, with unresolved D. V was pared by 1 base and J by 5 bases, with 11 bases between. The V gene's germline CDR1 is LNHNV and CDR2 YYDKDF (reference sequence). CDR3 length equals 14 residues. CDR3 nucleotide sequence: TGTGCCACCAGCAGAGCTAACCCGGAGACTGAAGCTTTCTTT. This gives the protein CATSRANPETEAFF.

The rearrangement links TRBV29-1 to TRBJ2-3; possibly TRBD2 for D (7 bases). The CDR3 has 12 amino acids. Trimming left V 4 bases short and J 4 bases short, with 9 bases between. Germline V gives CDR1 SQVTM, CDR2 ANQGSEA. The CDR3 spells CSVGGGPDTQYF. The CDR3 bases are TGCAGCGTTGGGGGGGGCCCAGATACGCAGTATTTT.